The 6 T cell receptor beta chains reported below all come from one sample, sequenced in a study of T cells after posttransplantation cyclophosphamide. Only in-frame clones appear in the TCRdb table, and some are missing; sequencing was by immunoSEQ multiplex PCR. The table lists approximately 45,000 clones, 90% of them singletons. Cyclophosphamide on days +3 and +4 followed busulfan-fludarabine conditioning and a marrow graft. Sequencing used PBMCs, obtained roughly 60 days after allogeneic stem cell transplant with posttransplant cyclophosphamide. Source of these receptors: a male patient aged 60 to 75 who received an allogeneic stem cell transplant from a related donor and was CMV-positive. The T cells may come from the graft donor.

This clone was seen only once. The chain combines TRBV7-8 with TRBJ1-5; a possible D gene is TRBD1 (5 bases). V was shortened by 5 bases and J by 2 bases, with 13 bases between the two germline ends. Germline CDR1 and CDR2: SGHVS and FQNEAQ. The CDR3 covers 15 residues. The DNA for the CDR3 is TGTGCCAGCAGCCTTTCAGGGTCAGGCAATCAGCCCCAGCATTTT. It is translated as CASSLSGSGNQPQHF.

The CDR3 is CASSTRTGSAEAFF. The CDR3 coding sequence is TGTGCCAGCAGCACCCGGACAGGGTCCGCTGAAGCTTTCTTT. The chain joins TRBV13 to TRBJ1-1; TRBD1 aligns across 8 bases. With V trimmed by 5 bases and J by 6 bases, 8 bases remained unmatched. Germline CDR1 reads PRHDT; CDR2 reads FYEKMQ (reference sequence). The length of the CDR3 is 14 residues.

The genes are TRBV29-1 and TRBJ2-7; 8 positions agree with TRBD1. Germline trimming cut 7 bases from V and 4 bases from J; bases unmatched to any gene: 21. Germline V CDR1 and CDR2: SQVTM, ANQGSEA. The CDR3 spans 17 residues. The DNA of the CDR3 is TGCAGCGCAAACCGGAGGTTGCCCGGGACAGGCGAGTACGAGCAGTACTTC. This encodes CSANRRLPGTGEYEQYF.

The chain is built from TRBV9 and TRBJ2-1, with D tentatively TRBD1 (6 bases). CDR3 size: 15 residues. Germline CDR1 SGDLS, CDR2 YYNGEE. The ends were cut back, 2 bases at V and 0 bases at J, with 9 bases in the middle. This CDR3 reads CASSVQGSSYNEQFF. The CDR3 coding sequence is TGTGCCAGCAGCGTTCAGGGGAGCTCCTACAATGAGCAGTTCTTC.

Concerning this clone itself: The sample contains more than one DNA sequence encoding this CDR3. The chain recombines TRBV5-1 with TRBJ1-1; D is undetermined. The CDR3 has 12 amino acids. Trimming stripped 3 bases from V and 4 bases from J, with 7 bases between. Germline CDR1 is SGHRS and CDR2 is YFSETQ. The CDR3 DNA reads as TGCGCCAGCAGCTCGGGGTTCACTGAAGCTTTCTTT. This translates into CASSSGFTEAFF.

The CDR3 sequence is CASSRGEALFMNTEAFF. For the CDR3, the DNA is TGTGCCAGCAGTCGAGGGGAGGCCCTTTTCATGAACACTGAAGCTTTCTTT. The chain has TRBV9 and TRBJ1-1; D might be TRBD1 (5 bases). CDR1 is SGDLS and CDR2 is YYNGEE in the germline V gene. V was pared by 5 bases and J by 0 bases, with 20 bases between. This CDR3 spans 17 amino acids.